These T cell receptor beta chains were read from a single sample in a study of cytomegalovirus exposure and HLA in healthy donors. The protocol was immunoSEQ multiplex PCR, while the TCRdb copy is restricted to in-frame clones and leaves out a portion. The table lists roughly 120,000 clones, 81% of them singletons, with 3% to 5% in the top ten. The specimen was PBMCs. The source is a woman aged 30 to 39 in good health and CMV-seronegative. Both conserved end residues are part of each CDR3. A D gene is named only where the DNA matches it firmly. Where a row states a size, it is once, few, many or the class of an expanded clone; other rows omit it.

TRBD2 TRBJ2-5 few TRBV18 TGTGCCAGCTCACGGGGACTAACGGGCCCTCAAGAGACCCAGTACTTC CASSRGLTGPQETQYF
. TRBJ2-3 . TRBV27 TGTGCCAGCAGATCTATACTTGATGATACGCAGTATTTT CASRSILDDTQYF
. TRBJ1-2 . TRBV6-5 TGTGCCAGCAGTTCCCTTTTAGGGAGCTATGGCTACACCTTC CASSSLLGSYGYTF
TRBD1 TRBJ2-7 . TRBV19 TGTGCCAGTAGTAAAGCGGGACAGGGAATCTACGAGCAGTACTTC CASSKAGQGIYEQYF
. TRBJ1-2 . TRBV7-8 TGTGCCAGCAGCTTACAGGGTGGCTATGGCTACACCTTC CASSLQGGYGYTF
. TRBJ1-6 . TRBV19 TGTGCCAGTGGGTCAAGGGAGCGGGGGGGATCGTCACCCCTCCACTTT CASGSRERGGSSPLHF
TRBD1 TRBJ2-5 once TRBV2 TGTGCCAGTGTTAGGACAGGGGGCCAACAAGAGACCCAGTACTTC CASVRTGGQQETQYF
TRBD2 TRBJ2-3 once TRBV12-5 TGTGCTAGTGGTTTTGAGGGAGGGGCAGATACGCAGTATTTT CASGFEGGADTQYF
. TRBJ2-3 . TRBV7-7 TGTGCTAGCAGCTTAGAACGGGGAGACCGTTCCACAGATACGCAGTATTTT CASSLERGDRSTDTQYF
. TRBJ1-6 . TRBV5-1 TGCGCCAGCAGCGGCGGGACGGCCTTTAATTCACCCCTCCACTTT CASSGGTAFNSPLHF
. TRBJ2-7 . TRBV5-1 TGCGCCAGCAGCTCCCCATCCTACGAGCAGTACTTC CASSSPSYEQYF
TRBD2 TRBJ2-3 . TRBV7-3 TGTGCCAGCAGCTTAATCGGACTAGCGGGAGAAAGCACAGATACGCAGTATTTT CASSLIGLAGESTDTQYF
. TRBJ2-1 . TRBV7-9 TGTGCCAGCAGCTTAGGTGCGATCACCTACAATGAGCAGTTCTTC CASSLGAITYNEQFF
. TRBJ1-5 . TRBV2 TGTGCCAGCAACGAGGGGGGGGGTCAGCCCCAGCATTTT CASNEGGGQPQHF
. TRBJ1-1 . TRBV18 TGTGCCAGCTCACCGGACGGGAGGACTGAAGCTTTCTTT CASSPDGRTEAFF
TRBD1 TRBJ1-2 . TRBV27 TGTACCAGCAGTTCCCGTGACAGGGGGCTTGCCTATGGCTACACCTTC CTSSSRDRGLAYGYTF
. TRBJ2-5 once TRBV15 TGTGCCACCAGCAGAATGGAGGAGACCCAGTACTTC CATSRMEETQYF
TRBD2 TRBJ2-7 few TRBV2 TGTGCCAGCAGAGGGACTAGCGGGACCGCCGAGCAGTACTTC CASRGTSGTAEQYF
. TRBJ1-6 . TRBV5-6 TGTGCCAGCAGCGCCGGGGGAATCTATAATTCACCCCTCCACTTT CASSAGGIYNSPLHF
TRBD1 TRBJ1-1 . TRBV10-1 TGCGCCAGCAGCCGACAGGGTGGGAACACTGAAGCTTTCTTT CASSRQGGNTEAFF
. TRBJ2-1 . TRBV7-2 TGTGCCAGCAGCCCCCCCACCAGCGACTACAATGAGCAGTTCTTC CASSPPTSDYNEQFF
. TRBJ2-6 . TRBV19 TGTGCCAGTAGTTTACCCGGCTCTGGGGCCAACGTCCTGACTTTC CASSLPGSGANVLTF